This entry is about one T cell receptor beta chain. This sample is part of a study of blood T cell repertoires in COVID-19. This CDR3 spans 15 amino acids. The V gene's germline CDR1 is SGHRS and CDR2 YFSETQ. V lost 2 bases and J 7 bases, leaving 15 bases between the germline ends. Clones were read by immunoSEQ multiplex PCR, and TCRdb kept only the in-frame ones, dropping some. The sample lists 60,000 to 70,000 clones, approximately 85% occurring once. The rearrangement joins TRBV5-1 to TRBJ1-4, with D possibly TRBD1 on 6 matching bases. The TCR comes from a man in his forties or fifties with acute or convalescent COVID-19. The material sequenced was peripheral blood. The CDR3, as DNA: TGCGCCAGCAGCTTAGTGGGGGCTGAGAGTGAAAAACTGTTTTTT. Translation gives CASSLVGAESEKLFF.